This TCR beta chain was found in a study of T cells in Graves' hyperthyroidism and ophthalmopathy (dated by TCRdb to the late 2010s). Describing the broader study: Peripheral blood was collected at initial diagnosis, before any treatment. To identify distinguishing TCR V-J signatures, a discovery cohort of about 100 patients was used, comprising 43 with Graves' ophthalmopathy and some 57 with stable Graves' hyperthyroidism. Prospective prediction of ophthalmopathy was tested in an independent validation cohort of some 20 hyperthyroidism patients and 15 to 17 patients who later progressed to ophthalmopathy. The 100 discovery patients were randomly split 7:3 into training and test sets. The study also compared thyroid tissue and blood T-cell repertoires from more than five Graves' hyperthyroidism patients. After sampling, hyperthyroidism patients received methimazole starting at 30 mg daily, and ophthalmopathy patients received high-dose intravenous methylprednisolone. According to the paper, TCR Vbeta CDR3 sequencing was carried out on approximately 140 peripheral blood samples, which came from around 43 ophthalmopathy, around 74 hyperthyroidism and about 17 progressor patients. Paper-wide results and their limitations: No statistical method was used to fix the sample size in advance, and group allocation was not hidden from the investigators. Blood samples also contained most of the expanded thyroid clonotypes (frequency above 0.001), which suggests that blood repertoires may reflect thyroid immune responses. During validation, the model predicted progression to ophthalmopathy a median of about 6.5 months ahead of onset, with 60% to 71% sensitivity and less than 85% specificity. A model built on a 13 V-J signature distinguished ophthalmopathy from stable hyperthyroidism, reaching approximately 89% sensitivity and approximately 81% specificity in cross-validation and 80%/75% in testing.

The hyperthyroidism patients were between 18 and 65 years old and newly diagnosed, with a disease duration of less than 2 months. Exclusion was applied to patients with uncontrolled infections, other autoimmune diseases, pregnancy or lactation. Diagnoses relied on clinical symptoms, serum thyroxine and TRAb, thyroid ultrasound and orbital computed tomography. Blood from progressor patients was collected at the time of first diagnosis with hyperthyroidism, before any ophthalmopathy symptoms had appeared. PBMCs were isolated from 7.5 to 10 ml of fresh peripheral blood by Ficoll-Paque density gradient centrifugation. Progressor patients were defined as those initially diagnosed with Graves' hyperthyroidism in whom ophthalmopathy developed during follow-up. Trizol reagent was used to extract total RNA, and RNA quality was then checked on an Agilent 2100 Bioanalyzer. The TCR beta CDR3 regions were amplified from the RNA transcripts. The TCR CDR3 was subjected to a first round of RT-PCR using the HTBI primer set and the Qiagen OneStep RT-PCR kit. The libraries were constructed in a second round of multiplex PCR and then size-selected and purified. The libraries were sequenced on an Illumina HiSeq2000 using paired-end 100 bp reads. The original pipeline was this. SOAPnuke was used to process the raw data, throwing out any read that contained adapters or uncalled bases, had a mean Phred below 15, or lacked an exact constant-primer or identifier match. COPE v1.2.5 was used to merge the high-quality paired reads, and each unique nucleotide sequence was defined as a clonotype. MiTCR v1.1 was used to align the clonotypes against IMGT TRBV, TRBD and TRBJ reference segments. Only V-J combinations with frequency above 0.0001, covering 99.2% of repertoires, were analysed. A TCS score was defined as the ratio between F50 (clonal expansion) and ExV (chaos), using BLOSUM62-based TCRdist between CDR3 peptides within each V-J. Welch's t-statistics and random forest reduced fewer than 600 V-J features to 10 to 15, which were used in a naive Bayes classifier (R e1071). TCRdb passed the public sequencing reads through fastp at Q25 and MiXCR, retaining productive beta sequences. Rows with one shared CDR3 protein collapse into an entry with the most common genes and DNA. TCRdb, not the authors, supplied the V and J calls. The table for this sample lists fewer than 450,000 distinct CDR3 sequences; 17% of them were counted only once. The ten largest clones add up to around a third of the sample.

The CDR3 sequence holds 13 residues, the cysteine and phenylalanine included. The entry retains the CDR3 DNA only, 39 bases that are in frame from base 1. Trimmed from V: 6 bases; trimmed from J: 2 bases; junction bases lacking a gene match: 1. The germline V gene specifies SGDLS as CDR1 and YYNGEE as CDR2. This clonotype has only a few counts. Its antigen is unknown. Base qualities are missing; no much larger clone stands one base away. This chain joins TRBV9 to TRBJ2-2, and 7 bases in between align with TRBD2. This receptor was identified in a woman aged 25 to 45 with Graves' hyperthyroidism that later progressed to Graves' ophthalmopathy. Material: blood. The CDR3 region has the sequence CASTGGNTGELFF. The nucleotides are TGTGCCAGCACGGGGGGTAACACCGGGGAGCTGTTTTTT.